The 18 T cell receptor beta chains below all came from one sample that was sequenced in a study of blood T cell repertoires in COVID-19. Profiling relied on immunoSEQ multiplex PCR, and the TCRdb table lists in-frame clones only, not all of them. Among 70,000 to 95,000 clones listed, about four fifths were seen once. The specimen sequenced was peripheral blood. The receptors shown here come from a woman aged 40 to 50 with active or convalescent COVID-19.

The CDR3 region has the DNA TGTGCCAGCAGCTTAGTTCCTCCGGGACAGAGTAATGAAAAACTGTTTTTT. It yields the protein CASSLVPPGQSNEKLFF. This chain links TRBV7-2 with TRBJ1-4; 7 positions agree with TRBD1. V lost 1 base and J lost 4; bases outside the gene matches: 9. The germline V gene encodes CDR1 SGHTA and CDR2 FQGNSA. The CDR3 is 17 amino acids.

V and J are TRBV28 and TRBJ1-6; the D gene is possibly TRBD1 (5 bases). The CDR3 has 17 residues. Germline CDR1 reads MDHEN; CDR2 reads SYDVKM. Trimming took off 6 bases at V and 4 bases at J, with 19 bases between the two ends. CDR3 nucleotides: TGTGCCAGCAGCCTTAGGGATGGGGCCATTTATAATTCACCCCTCCACTTT. Encoded protein: CASSLRDGAIYNSPLHF.

The table lists this clone with a few counts. This chain links TRBV10-3 with TRBJ2-1, with 8 bases matching TRBD2. The CDR3 extends over 17 amino acids. Germline-derived CDR1 and CDR2 are ENHRY and SYGVKD. V gave up 4 bases and J gave up 1 base; unmatched junction bases: 9. The DNA for the CDR3 is TGTGCCATCAGTGGACTTAGCGGGATGGGATCCTACAATGAGCAGTTCTTC. Its protein product is CAISGLSGMGSYNEQFF.

This chain links TRBV10-2 with TRBJ1-1, with 7 bases aligning to TRBD1. CDR1 is WSHSY, CDR2 SAAADI, per germline. The CDR3 sequence is 13 residues long. V gave up 10 bases and J gave up 4 bases; unmatched junction bases: 9. CDR3 bases: TGCGCCACCCGACAGGGTTGGAGCACTGAAGCTTTCTTT. Translation: CATRQGWSTEAFF.

V and J are TRBV6-6 and TRBJ1-5, with D possibly TRBD1 on 5 matching bases. The CDR3 is made up of 16 amino acids. CDR1 is MNHNY and CDR2 is SVGAGI in the germline V gene (reference sequence). The germline V and J ends were trimmed by 1 base and 6 bases, with 16 bases remaining between them. This CDR3 reads CASSYWGRGGSQPQHF. CDR3 sequence (DNA): TGTGCCAGCAGTTACTGGGGTAGGGGCGGGAGTCAGCCCCAGCATTTT.

This clone was recorded a few times. This chain links TRBV7-2 with TRBJ2-2, with 8 bases identical to TRBD1. Trimming cost V 4 bases and J 6 bases; bases outside gene matches: 13. Germline CDR1 is SGHTA and CDR2 is FQGNSA. This CDR3 has 17 residues. The CDR3 bases are TGTGCCAGCAGCTCCTCCGGGACAGGTGATTTCGCCGGGGAGCTGTTTTTT. It translates to CASSSSGTGDFAGELFF.

The genes are TRBV10-3 and TRBJ2-1; maybe TRBD1 (5 bases). This CDR3 spans 16 amino acids. Germline V CDR1 and CDR2: ENHRY, SYGVKD. Trimming removed 0 bases from V and 9 bases from J, with 18 bases in between. DNA of the CDR3: TGTGCCATCAGTGAGTCGAAAGGCACAAGAACAGGTGAGCAGTTCTTC. As protein: CAISESKGTRTGEQFF.

This chain joins TRBV18 and TRBJ2-7, with 13 bases that match TRBD2. Trimming took 3 bases from V and 3 from J; bases not matched to a gene: 8. CDR3 size: 17 residues. Germline V gene lookup returns CDR1 KGHSH and CDR2 LQKENI. The CDR3 protein is CASSPAVGTSGIYEQYF. The CDR3 nucleotides read TGTGCCAGCTCACCGGCGGTCGGGACTAGCGGGATCTACGAGCAGTACTTC.

The chain carries TRBV7-9 and TRBJ2-7; 12 bases line up with TRBD2. Germline V gene sequence: CDR1 SEHNR, CDR2 FQNEAQ (reference sequence). CDR3 size: 15 residues. With 5 bases clipped from V and 7 bases from J, the junction kept 9 bases outside the gene matches. CDR3 DNA sequence: TGTGCCAGCAGCCGACTAGCGGGAGATATCGAGGAGCAGTACTTC. It specifies CASSRLAGDIEEQYF.

The V call is TRBV12-3 or TRBV12-4, the J call TRBJ1-2; 8 bases map to TRBD1. The CDR3 runs to 12 residues. The V and J ends lost 7 bases and 8 bases, in that order; junction bases with no gene match: 6. The CDR3 coding sequence is TGTGCCAGCACCAGGACAGGGAACGGCTACACCTTC. Amino acid sequence: CASTRTGNGYTF.

The chain joins TRBV12-5 to TRBJ2-1; TRBD2 agrees at 10 bases. J was trimmed by 7 bases and V by 2 bases; bases with no gene match: 20. CDR1 is LGHNT, CDR2 FRNRAP, per germline. CDR3 length equals 20 residues. CDR3 nucleotide sequence: TGTGCTAGTGGTTTGCCACACCCGGGACTAGCGTCCTTAGAAGGTAATGAGCAGTTCTTC. It is translated as CASGLPHPGLASLEGNEQFF.

The chain joins TRBV6-2 or TRBV6-3 to TRBJ1-5, with 9 bases that match TRBD1. Trimming cost V 5 bases and J 10 bases; bases outside gene matches: 12. This CDR3 contains 15 residues. Germline CDR1 and CDR2: MNHEY and SVGEGT. DNA of the CDR3: TGTGCCAGCAGTGCGGACAGGGGTTGGGGATTTCCCCAGCATTTT. This gives the protein CASSADRGWGFPQHF.

The V gene is TRBV4-2, the J gene TRBJ2-5; 7 bases are shared with TRBD1. J was trimmed by 5 bases and V by 0 bases; bases with no gene match: 3. CDR1 LGHNA and CDR2 YNFKEQ come from the germline V gene. The CDR3 runs 14 residues. Here the CDR3 DNA reads TGTGCCAGCAGCCAAGAGACAGGGCTGGAGACCCAGTACTTC. Translation gives CASSQETGLETQYF.

The genes are TRBV6-1 and TRBJ2-2; 10 bases fit TRBD2. Germline CDR1 is MNHNS and CDR2 is SASEGT. V dropped 3 bases and J dropped 3; count of bases not matched to a gene: 7. This CDR3 comprises 17 residues. As DNA, the CDR3 is TGTGCCAGCAGTGATGAACAGGGGACTAGCGACACCGGGGAGCTGTTTTTT. Protein product: CASSDEQGTSDTGELFF.

This clone was counted a single time. The chain has TRBV7-8 and TRBJ2-3, with a possible D match to TRBD1 (7 bases). In germline, CDR1 is SGHVS, CDR2 FQNEAQ. The V end was cut by 5 bases, the J end by 0 bases, with 36 bases between. This CDR3 contains 23 residues. The CDR3 sequence is CASSLKSGQLIPGRSGSTDTQYF. The CDR3 DNA follows: TGTGCCAGCAGCCTGAAATCGGGACAGCTAATCCCGGGACGAAGCGGGAGCACAGATACGCAGTATTTT.

Here the CDR3 reads CASSDRALANYGYTF. CDR3 in DNA: TGTGCCAGCAGTGACAGGGCCTTAGCTAACTATGGCTACACCTTC. The chain uses TRBV2 and TRBJ1-2; possible D gene TRBD1, 5 bases. The CDR3 has 15 amino acids. Germline CDR1 and CDR2: SNHLY and FYNNEI. V lost 3 bases and J lost 0, with 11 bases in between.

This clone was picked up a small number of times. The chain uses TRBV24-1 and TRBJ1-5; D is ambiguous. Germline values: CDR1 KGHDR, CDR2 SFDVKD. The CDR3 totals 14 residues. V dropped 0 bases and J dropped 6 bases, with 8 bases sitting between them. Here the CDR3 DNA reads TGTGCCACCAGTGATTTGAGGGAGGGTCAGCCCCAGCATTTT. Its protein is CATSDLREGQPQHF.

This chain links TRBV10-1 with TRBJ2-2; a weak D match, TRBD2 (5 bases). This CDR3 region has 11 residues. Germline CDR1 and CDR2: WNHNN and SYGVQD (reference sequence). Trimming took off 9 bases at V and 5 bases at J, with 7 bases between the two ends. CDR3 coding DNA: TGCGCCAGGAGGGTAACCGGGGAGCTGTTTTTT. Translated: CARRVTGELFF.